These 11 T cell receptor beta chains were sequenced from one sample in a study of cytomegalovirus exposure and HLA in healthy donors. The PCR was carried out with 60 Vbeta primers and 13 Jbeta primers. Sequencing used immunoSEQ multiplex PCR; TCRdb keeps in-frame clones, though not all of them. The sample has about 130,000 clones; roughly a tenth are singletons. Material for sequencing was PBMCs. The receptors were gathered from a woman aged 18-29 years in good health and CMV-seropositive.

This clone has a single count. The CDR3: CASSSVYTGDQPQHF. CDR3 in DNA: TGTGCCAGCAGCTCGGTTTATACAGGGGATCAGCCCCAGCATTTT. J is TRBJ1-5 and V is TRBV7-2; 7 bases line up with TRBD1. Losses at the gene ends were 4 bases for V and 5 bases for J; bases not matched to a gene: 8. The CDR3 consists of 15 residues. Germline V gives CDR1 SGHTA, CDR2 FQGNSA. The full variable domain, with the rest looked up from reference TRBV7-2 and TRBJ1-5, is GAGVSQSPSNKVTEKGKDVELRCDPISGHTALYWYRQSLGQGLEFLIYFQGNSAPDKSGLPSDRFSAERTGGSVSTLTIQRTQQEDSAVYLCASSSVYTGDQPQHFGDGTRLSIL.

This chain connects TRBV5-1 to TRBJ2-1; 7 bases agree with TRBD2. The CDR3 is 15 residues long. Looked up from germline, CDR1 is SGHRS and CDR2 is YFSETQ. V lost 4 bases and J lost 12; bases outside the gene matches: 16. The CDR3 DNA reads TGCGCCAGCAGCACGGAAGGACTAGGGCGCACAGGGCAGTTCTTC. Translated, it gives CASSTEGLGRTGQFF.

This clone was detected a few times. The chain employs TRBV28 and TRBJ1-1; D may be TRBD1 (5 bases). Germline V lookup: CDR1 MDHEN, CDR2 SYDVKM. Trimming removed 3 bases from V and 2 bases from J, with 16 bases in between. CDR3 length: 16 residues. The CDR3 is CASSFILGRGNTEAFF. The CDR3 nucleotides are TGTGCCAGCAGTTTTATTTTGGGAAGGGGAAACACTGAAGCTTTCTTT.

This clone has only a few counts. The chain is built from TRBV28 and TRBJ2-7, with a tentative D call TRBD2 (6 bases). In germline, CDR1 is MDHEN, CDR2 SYDVKM. This CDR3 spans 16 amino acids. Trimming removed 4 bases from V and 0 bases from J, with 16 bases in between. The CDR3 DNA is TGTGCCAGCAGTTCGCCCCGGGGGTACAACTCCTACGAGCAGTACTTC. Translated: CASSSPRGYNSYEQYF.

This clone was seen more than once but under ten times. This chain connects TRBV5-4 to TRBJ2-2, with 9 bases lining up with TRBD2. V dropped 4 bases and J dropped 6; count of bases not matched to a gene: 4. CDR1 SGHNT and CDR2 YYREEE come from the germline V gene (reference sequence). The CDR3 has 14 amino acids. The CDR3 nucleotides are TGTGCCAGCAGCGGGACTAGCCCGTCCGGGGAGCTGTTTTTT. Translated, it gives CASSGTSPSGELFF.

This clone was counted a few times. This chain links TRBV5-8 with TRBJ2-2, with 8 bases matching TRBD1. From germline, CDR1 is SGHTS and CDR2 YDEGEE. The CDR3 is 14 residues long. The V and J ends lost 8 bases and 3 bases, in that order; junction bases with no gene match: 6. CDR3 amino acids: CASQGAMDTGELFF. Written as DNA, the CDR3 is TGTGCCAGTCAGGGGGCGATGGACACCGGGGAGCTGTTTTTT.

The rearrangement joins TRBV27 to TRBJ1-5; D remains unclear. The CDR3 consists of 13 residues. Germline V gives CDR1 MNHEY, CDR2 SMNVEV (reference sequence). V lost 2 bases and J 4 bases, leaving 6 bases between the germline ends. The CDR3 DNA reads as TGTGCCAGCAGTTTAAACGGGAATCAGCCCCAGCATTTT. It encodes CASSLNGNQPQHF.

The chain employs TRBV7-9 and TRBJ2-3, with a tentative D call TRBD2 (5 bases). Germline-derived CDR1 and CDR2 are SEHNR and FQNEAQ (reference sequence). The length of the CDR3 is 14 residues. V was pared by 4 bases and J by 5 bases, with 13 bases between. The CDR3 is CASSSREEVDTQYF. DNA for the CDR3: TGTGCCAGCAGCTCGAGAGAGGAGGTAGATACGCAGTATTTT. Drawing the rest from reference TRBV7-9 and TRBJ2-3, the complete variable domain is DTGVSQNPRHKITKRGQNVTFRCDPISEHNRLYWYRQTLGQGPEFLTYFQNEAQLEKSRLLSDRFSAERPKGSFSTLEIQRTEQGDSAMYLCASSSREEVDTQYFGPGTRLTVL.

This clone has more than one count but fewer than ten. The rearrangement uses TRBV30 and TRBJ1-5, with TRBD1 identical over 7 bases. The CDR3 is 14 amino acids. V shed 4 bases, J shed 2 bases, and the junction held 5 bases outside the gene matches. CDR1 and CDR2 (germline): GTSNPN, SVGIG (reference sequence). This CDR3 reads CAWTKTGGNQPQHF. CDR3 coding DNA: TGTGCCTGGACCAAAACAGGGGGCAATCAGCCCCAGCATTTT.

The CDR3 nucleotides read TGTGCCAGTTGGGGACGGGAGTATGGCTATGGCTACACCTTC. Its translation is CASWGREYGYGYTF. This chain uses TRBV19 with TRBJ1-2, with D tentatively TRBD1 (5 bases). Germline V lookup: CDR1 LNHDA, CDR2 SQIVND (reference sequence). V dropped 8 bases and J dropped 4 bases, with 17 bases sitting between them. This CDR3 has 14 amino acids.

In its sample, this clone was seen once. This chain uses TRBV6-5 with TRBJ1-6; 9 nucleotides align to TRBD1. After removal of 6 bases from V and 11 bases from J, the junction contained 8 bases not matched to a gene. The CDR3 length is 14 residues. Germline V gene data show CDR1 as MNHEY and CDR2 as SVGAGI. This chain's CDR3 is CASRTQGATPPLHF. The CDR3 DNA reads as TGTGCCAGCAGGACACAGGGGGCCACTCCACCCCTCCACTTT.